The 31 T cell receptor beta chains below come from one sample, sequenced in a study of control samples from healthy donors and cancer patients (dated by TCRdb to 2018 to 2020). The library was produced with the immunoSEQ multiplex PCR assay. Entries here come from immuneACCESS through TCRdb and include only in-frame sequences with V and J called. Some clones fail to appear in such tables; in the studies checked, an unresolved V gene covers under half of the shortfall, and the cause of the remainder is unknown. A total of about 82,000 clones appear in this sample, around 94% of them only once. Jointly, the top ten make up around 5% of the sample. Sequencing was performed on blood. These receptors came from a woman aged 18-29 years in good health.

The J gene is TRBJ2-3, the V gene TRBV10-2; 8 bases match TRBD2. Germline lookup yields CDR1 WSHSY and CDR2 SAAADI. This CDR3 comprises 15 residues. J gave up 4 bases and V 6 bases, and 9 bases lay outside the gene matches. The CDR3 nucleotides read TGCGCCAGCAGGGAGGCGGGGGGTGGCGCAGATACGCAGTATTTT. Encoded protein: CASREAGGGADTQYF.

The gene calls are TRBV24-1 and TRBJ1-2; weak D call: TRBD1 (6 bases). In germline, CDR1 is KGHDR, CDR2 SFDVKD. This CDR3 contains 13 residues. V lost 6 bases, J lost 6 bases, and 13 bases lay in between. The CDR3 region is CATSFGTGNGYTF. The CDR3 DNA sequence: TGTGCCACCAGTTTCGGCACAGGGAATGGCTACACCTTC.

The rearrangement uses TRBV4-3 and TRBJ2-1; D tentatively reads TRBD1 or TRBD2 (6 bases each). This CDR3 has 19 amino acids. With 0 bases removed from V and 0 bases from J, the gap between germline ends came to 18 bases. From germline, CDR1 is LGHNA and CDR2 YSLEER. CDR3: CASSQDRGPAPFSYNEQFF. CDR3 in DNA: TGCGCCAGCAGCCAAGATCGGGGGCCCGCACCTTTCTCCTACAATGAGCAGTTCTTC.

The chain couples TRBV19 to TRBJ1-2; 7 positions agree with TRBD1. V dropped 2 bases and J dropped 8; count of bases not matched to a gene: 17. This CDR3 contains 17 residues. Per the germline V gene, CDR1 is LNHDA and CDR2 is SQIVND (reference sequence). The CDR3 DNA reads TGTGCCAGTAGTATACCCGCATGGGACAGCCTCTTCGGAGGCTACACCTTC. Amino acid sequence: CASSIPAWDSLFGGYTF.

The chain joins TRBV4-2 to TRBJ2-3; TRBD2 matches 14 bases. The trim removed 0 bases at V and 4 bases at J, leaving 0 bases unmatched. Germline V gives CDR1 LGHNA, CDR2 YNFKEQ. The CDR3 is made up of 16 amino acids. In DNA, the CDR3 is TGTGCCAGCAGCCAAGAGACTAGCGGGGGGGCAGATACGCAGTATTTT. Amino acid sequence: CASSQETSGGADTQYF.

V and J are TRBV14 and TRBJ2-7; TRBD1 matches 7 bases. The CDR3 spans 16 residues. The germline V gene has CDR1 SGHDN and CDR2 FVKESK. With V trimmed by 0 bases and J by 4 bases, 9 bases remained unmatched. CDR3 sequence (DNA): TGTGCCAGCAGCCAAGATTTGAGCAACAGGGGTTACGAGCAGTACTTC. Its translation is CASSQDLSNRGYEQYF. The full variable domain, with the rest looked up from reference TRBV14 and TRBJ2-7, is EAGVTQFPSHSVIEKGQTVTLRCDPISGHDNLYWYRRVMGKEIKFLLHFVKESKQDESGMPNNRFLAERTGGTYSTLKVQPAELEDSGVYFCASSQDLSNRGYEQYFGPGTRLTVT.

CDR3 amino acids: CASSQDVGDTNEKLFF. CDR3 coding DNA: TGTGCCAGCAGCCAAGATGTCGGGGATACTAATGAAAAACTGTTTTTT. This chain uses TRBV14 with TRBJ1-4; no reliable D call. Per the germline V gene, CDR1 is SGHDN and CDR2 is FVKESK. The CDR3 totals 16 residues. V lost 0 bases, J lost 2 bases, and 10 bases lay in between.

The rearrangement links TRBV19 to TRBJ1-1; no clear D. V was pared by 1 base and J by 1 base, with 7 bases between. The CDR3 covers 14 residues. Germline values: CDR1 LNHDA, CDR2 SQIVND (reference sequence). The CDR3 bases are TGTGCCAGTAGTATAGGGTTTGGGAACACTGAAGCTTTCTTT. Its translation: CASSIGFGNTEAFF. Using reference TRBV19 and TRBJ1-1 for the parts outside the CDR3, the full variable domain is DGGITQSPKYLFRKEGQNVTLSCEQNLNHDAMYWYRQDPGQGLRLIYYSQIVNDFQKGDIAEGYSVSREKKESFPLTVTSAQKNPTAFYLCASSIGFGNTEAFFGQGTRLTVV.

The chain carries TRBV20-1 and TRBJ2-5, with D perhaps matching TRBD2 (6 bases). Between the trimmed V and J ends, which lost 3 bases and 1 base, there was a span of 12 bases. Per the germline V gene, CDR1 is DFQATT and CDR2 is SNEGSKA (reference sequence). CDR3 size: 14 residues. CDR3 loop: CSASHGSGQETQYF. The CDR3 region has the DNA TGCAGTGCTAGTCATGGTAGCGGCCAAGAGACCCAGTACTTC.

The rearrangement uses TRBV6-2 or TRBV6-3 and TRBJ1-5; a possible D gene is TRBD1 (5 bases). Germline V gene sequence: CDR1 MNHEY, CDR2 SVGEGT. CDR3 length: 13 amino acids. Trimming removed 6 bases from V and 7 bases from J, with 13 bases in between. CDR3 region: CASSPTVVQPQHF. The DNA for the CDR3 is TGTGCCAGCAGCCCGACAGTCGTCCAGCCCCAGCATTTT.

The chain combines TRBV7-6 with TRBJ2-3; 11 bases line up with TRBD1. Germline loops: CDR1 SGHVS, CDR2 FNYEAQ. CDR3 length: 17 residues. J lost 4 bases, V lost 1 base, and 7 bases had no gene match. Here the CDR3 reads CASSLGMDRGPSDTQYF. CDR3 DNA: TGTGCCAGCAGCTTAGGAATGGACAGGGGGCCCTCAGATACGCAGTATTTT.

The genes are TRBV2 and TRBJ2-2, with D perhaps given as TRBD1 or TRBD2 (6 bases each). Germline V gene lookup returns CDR1 SNHLY and CDR2 FYNNEI. The CDR3 consists of 17 residues. Trimming shortened V by 3 bases and J by 2 bases, and 16 bases separated the two germline ends. The CDR3 region has the DNA TGTGCCAGCAGTGATTTTTTGGGGGGCCCTAACACCGGGGAGCTGTTTTTT. This encodes CASSDFLGGPNTGELFF. Combining the CDR3 with reference TRBV2 and TRBJ2-2 gives the whole variable domain EPEVTQTPSHQVTQMGQEVILRCVPISNHLYFYWYRQILGQKVEFLVSFYNNEISEKSEIFDDQFSVERPDGSNFTLKIRSTKLEDSAMYFCASSDFLGGPNTGELFFGEGSRLTVL.

The V and J genes are TRBV6-1 and TRBJ1-2; no reliable D call. From germline, CDR1 is MNHNS and CDR2 SASEGT. Trimming took off 2 bases at V and 6 bases at J, with 7 bases between the two ends. CDR3 length equals 12 residues. The CDR3 sequence is CASSEKLDGYTF. The CDR3 DNA sequence: TGTGCCAGCAGTGAAAAGCTCGATGGCTACACCTTC.

The J gene is TRBJ2-7, the V gene TRBV6-5; tentatively, D is TRBD1 (6 bases). This CDR3 comprises 14 residues. V dropped 8 bases and J dropped 6 bases, with 20 bases sitting between them. Germline V gives CDR1 MNHEY, CDR2 SVGAGI. The CDR3 reads CASGNRATVVEQYF. Here the CDR3 DNA reads TGTGCCAGCGGAAACAGGGCCACCGTTGTCGAGCAGTACTTC.

The chain is built from TRBV20-1 and TRBJ2-1, with 11 bases matching TRBD2. CDR3 length: 15 residues. CDR1 is DFQATT and CDR2 is SNEGSKA in the germline V gene (reference sequence). V lost 3 bases, J lost 7 bases, and 8 bases stayed unmatched. The CDR3 region is CSASWVAGGPNEQFF. The CDR3 DNA follows: TGCAGTGCTAGTTGGGTAGCGGGGGGGCCGAATGAGCAGTTCTTC.

This clone was recorded only once. This sequence joins TRBV24-1 and TRBJ2-5; D is perhaps TRBD2 (5 bases). The germline CDR1 and CDR2 sequences are KGHDR and SFDVKD. The CDR3 runs to 15 residues. V gave up 4 bases and J gave up 1 base, with 12 bases separating them. Here the CDR3 reads CATSDPPGTQETQYF. The CDR3 nucleotides read TGTGCCACCAGTGACCCCCCGGGAACCCAAGAGACCCAGTACTTC.

The chain is built from TRBV6-4 and TRBJ2-6, with 7 bases lining up with TRBD2. The CDR3 is 17 residues long. With 5 bases clipped from V and 0 bases from J, the junction kept 7 bases outside the gene matches. The germline gives CDR1 MRHNA, CDR2 SNTAGT. The CDR3 loop is CASSSGTLISGANVLTF. Here the CDR3 DNA reads TGTGCCAGCAGTAGCGGGACCCTGATCTCTGGGGCCAACGTCCTGACTTTC.

The genes are TRBV20-1 and TRBJ2-5; D not certain. In germline, CDR1 is DFQATT, CDR2 SNEGSKA (reference sequence). Trimming shortened V by 3 bases and J by 5 bases, and 16 bases separated the two germline ends. This CDR3 comprises 14 residues. This CDR3 is CSASPIPNGETQYF. DNA of the CDR3: TGCAGTGCTAGTCCCATACCTAATGGGGAGACCCAGTACTTC.

The CDR3 DNA is TGTGCCAGCAGTTTTGTAGGCCTTTTTCGTGAGCAGTTCTTC. This encodes CASSFVGLFREQFF. The genes are TRBV28 and TRBJ2-1; D not certain. V gave up 3 bases and J gave up 9 bases, with 15 bases separating them. The germline V gene encodes CDR1 MDHEN and CDR2 SYDVKM. The CDR3 has 14 amino acids. The complete variable domain, with remaining parts taken from reference TRBV28 and TRBJ2-1, reads DVKVTQSSRYLVKRTGEKVFLECVQDMDHENMFWYRQDPGLGLRLIYFSYDVKMKEKGDIPEGYSVSREKKERFSLILESASTNQTSMYLCASSFVGLFREQFFGPGTRLTVL.

Written as DNA, the CDR3 is TGCGCCAGCAGCTTAGAATGGGGGGGCTCGAACACTGAAGCTTTCTTT. This encodes CASSLEWGGSNTEAFF. The chain carries TRBV5-1 and TRBJ1-1; D perhaps matches TRBD1 (6 bases). Per the germline V gene, CDR1 is SGHRS and CDR2 is YFSETQ. Deletions cut 2 bases from V and 1 base from J, with 15 bases between. This CDR3 is built from 16 residues.

This chain joins TRBV7-2 and TRBJ1-1; 7 nucleotides match TRBD1. The CDR3 contains 16 residues. After removal of 1 base from V and 1 base from J, the junction contained 6 bases not matched to a gene. Germline CDR1 is SGHTA and CDR2 is FQGNSA. The CDR3 DNA reads TGTGCCAGCAGCTTAGTGTGGGACAGACAGAACACTGAAGCTTTCTTT. It codes for CASSLVWDRQNTEAFF.

This sequence joins TRBV14 and TRBJ2-7; 9 bases are a match to TRBD1. The V and J ends lost 8 bases and 0 bases, in that order; junction bases with no gene match: 17. The germline CDR1 and CDR2 sequences are SGHDN and FVKESK. The CDR3 sequence is 18 residues long. The CDR3: CASGGTGFLRPASYEQYF. The DNA of the CDR3 is TGTGCCAGCGGGGGGACAGGGTTTCTGCGACCCGCCTCCTACGAGCAGTACTTC.

This chain links TRBV9 with TRBJ1-1; no clear D gene. V lost 0 bases and J 0 bases, leaving 9 bases between the germline ends. The CDR3 has 15 amino acids. Germline lookup yields CDR1 SGDLS and CDR2 YYNGEE. The CDR3 bases are TGTGCCAGCAGCGTAGATTTGGGATTGAACACTGAAGCTTTCTTT. Residues: CASSVDLGLNTEAFF.

The chain has TRBV10-2 and TRBJ2-4; no clear D gene. CDR1 and CDR2 (germline): WSHSY, SAAADI. The ends were cut back, 5 bases at V and 8 bases at J, with 13 bases in the middle. The CDR3 spans 13 residues. CDR3 residues: CASSRSGHDIQYF. The CDR3 region has the DNA TGCGCCAGCAGTCGCTCGGGCCACGACATTCAGTACTTC.

This rearrangement joins TRBV14 to TRBJ1-2, with D unresolved. The V end lost 0 bases, the J end lost 3 bases, and 5 bases lay between the germline ends. Germline V gives CDR1 SGHDN, CDR2 FVKESK. The CDR3 runs to 13 residues. The chain's CDR3 is CASSQDTYYGYTF. The CDR3 region has the DNA TGTGCCAGCAGCCAAGACACTTACTATGGCTACACCTTC. The full variable domain, completed using reference TRBV14 and TRBJ1-2, is EAGVTQFPSHSVIEKGQTVTLRCDPISGHDNLYWYRRVMGKEIKFLLHFVKESKQDESGMPNNRFLAERTGGTYSTLKVQPAELEDSGVYFCASSQDTYYGYTFGSGTRLTVV.

The rearrangement joins TRBV9 to TRBJ2-3; TRBD2 might be the D (6 bases). Germline values: CDR1 SGDLS, CDR2 YYNGEE. The ends were cut back, 3 bases at V and 0 bases at J, with 11 bases in the middle. The CDR3 has 15 amino acids. The DNA of the CDR3 is TGTGCCAGCAGCGCCGGGGGATCTAGCACAGATACGCAGTATTTT. It yields the protein CASSAGGSSTDTQYF.

CDR3 in amino acids: CASSFDRLTEAFF. The DNA of the CDR3 is TGTGCCAGCAGCTTTGACAGGCTGACTGAAGCTTTCTTT. This chain links TRBV6-5 with TRBJ1-1, with TRBD1 as a possible D gene (6 bases). The CDR3 sequence is 13 residues long. The V gene's germline CDR1 is MNHEY and CDR2 SVGAGI. The V and J ends lost 6 bases and 5 bases respectively, with 13 bases between them.

This clone was picked up a small number of times. The chain joins TRBV28 to TRBJ1-6, with a weak D call TRBD1 (6 bases). V was shortened by 7 bases and J by 0 bases, with 13 bases between the two germline ends. The CDR3 sequence is 16 residues long. In germline, CDR1 is MDHEN, CDR2 SYDVKM. The CDR3 region is CASILTGSSYNSPLHF. CDR3 in DNA: TGTGCCAGCATCCTCACAGGGAGCTCCTATAATTCACCCCTCCACTTT.

The V call is TRBV14, the J call TRBJ2-1, with D possibly being TRBD2 (6 bases). The V end was cut by 3 bases, the J end by 4 bases, with 13 bases between. This CDR3 is 15 amino acids long. The germline gives CDR1 SGHDN, CDR2 FVKESK. CDR3 sequence: CASSQVAGSYNEQFF. CDR3 nucleotides: TGTGCCAGCAGCCAGGTGGCGGGGTCATACAATGAGCAGTTCTTC.

The chain has TRBV5-5 and TRBJ2-3, with 7 bases fitting TRBD2. Germline V gives CDR1 SGHKS, CDR2 YYEKEE (reference sequence). V gave up 2 bases and J gave up 5 bases; unmatched junction bases: 2. The length of the CDR3 is 13 residues. The CDR3 loop reads CASSFREGDTQYF. The CDR3 nucleotides are TGTGCCAGCAGCTTTAGGGAGGGAGATACGCAGTATTTT.

The gene calls are TRBV19 and TRBJ2-1, with D hard to call. There are 17 residues in the CDR3. CDR1 is LNHDA, CDR2 SQIVND, per germline (reference sequence). The V and J ends lost 3 bases and 1 base respectively, with 16 bases between them. The chain's CDR3 is CASSIPEGRASYNEQFF. In DNA form, the CDR3 reads TGTGCCAGTAGTATTCCGGAAGGAAGAGCTTCCTACAATGAGCAGTTCTTC.